Listed here are 9 T cell receptor beta chains from one sample, sequenced in a study of T cells in Graves' hyperthyroidism and ophthalmopathy. TCR beta CDR3 sequences were amplified from RNA transcripts. With the HTBI primer set, the TCR CDR3 went through a first round of RT-PCR. MiXCR, applied by TCRdb to the multiplex PCR reads, yields one record per CDR3 protein. The table has around 600,000 distinct CDR3 sequences, roughly 15% seen once. What was sequenced was blood. Receptors originate from a woman aged 45-60 years with Graves' ophthalmopathy.

The genes are TRBV2 and TRBJ2-4; 8 nucleotides agree with TRBD1. Germline CDR1 reads SNHLY; CDR2 reads FYNNEI. The CDR3 runs to 14 residues. J gave up 7 bases and V 6 bases, and 8 bases lay outside the gene matches. CDR3 nucleotides: TGTGCCAGCAGGGGCCAAGGACAGGGTAACATTCAGTACTTC. Translated, it gives CASRGQGQGNIQYF.

This clonotype was seen repeatedly, ten times or more. The V and J genes are TRBV3-1 and TRBJ2-1; D is uncertain. CDR1 LGHDT and CDR2 YNNKEL come from the germline V gene (reference sequence). The germline V and J ends were trimmed by 0 bases and 3 bases, with 9 bases remaining between them. This CDR3 is built from 15 residues. The DNA for the CDR3 is TGTGCCAGCAGCCAAGATACCAAGCGCTACAATGAGCAGTTCTTC. Protein sequence: CASSQDTKRYNEQFF.

This clonotype was seen ten or more times. This sequence joins TRBV12-3 or TRBV12-4 and TRBJ2-3; D is unresolved. Trimming removed 1 base at V and 3 bases at J, with 8 bases between. The CDR3 has 14 residues. In nucleotides, the CDR3 is TGTGCCAGCAGTTTAGATACGATGACAGATACGCAGTATTTT. This sequence encodes CASSLDTMTDTQYF.

This clonotype was seen many times. This chain joins TRBV3-1 and TRBJ2-5, with no clear D. The CDR3 totals 13 residues. V shed 4 bases and J shed 0 bases, with 6 bases lying between them. CDR1 is LGHDT, CDR2 YNNKEL, per germline (reference sequence). CDR3 amino acids: CASSLPYQETQYF. Here the CDR3 DNA reads TGTGCCAGCAGCCTACCTTACCAAGAGACCCAGTACTTC.

J is TRBJ2-3 and V is TRBV28; 11 bases fit TRBD2. V lost 6 bases to trimming and J lost 5 bases; unmatched junction nucleotides: 10. CDR3 length equals 16 residues. Germline V gene sequence: CDR1 MDHEN, CDR2 SYDVKM. DNA of the CDR3: TGTGCCAGCAGCTCAACTAGCGGGAGATATTTAGATACGCAGTATTTT. Translating gives CASSSTSGRYLDTQYF.

This clonotype showed up many times. The chain is built from TRBV2 and TRBJ2-3; D is possibly TRBD2 (5 bases). The CDR3 covers 14 residues. With 2 bases removed from V and 4 bases from J, the gap between germline ends came to 10 bases. Germline lookup yields CDR1 SNHLY and CDR2 FYNNEI. DNA for the CDR3: TGTGCCAGCAGTGAACTGGAGGACGCAGATACGCAGTATTTT. This encodes CASSELEDADTQYF.

The chain recombines TRBV7-9 with TRBJ2-2; 11 nucleotides align to TRBD2. CDR3 length: 16 residues. V was pared by 3 bases and J by 4 bases, with 4 bases of the junction left unmatched. Germline V CDR1 and CDR2: SEHNR, FQNEAQ (reference sequence). CDR3 bases: TGTGCCAGCAGCTTTGGACTAGCGGGTCTCACCGGGGAGCTGTTTTTT. Translating it yields CASSFGLAGLTGELFF.

This clonotype was found many times. The V call is TRBV5-6, the J call TRBJ2-1, with a weak D call TRBD2 (6 bases). Trimming pared 0 bases from V and 4 bases from J, leaving 14 bases between. In germline, CDR1 is SGHDT, CDR2 YYEEEE. CDR3 length: 16 amino acids. CDR3: CASSLDSGSYYNEQFF. Here the CDR3 DNA reads TGTGCCAGCAGCTTGGATTCCGGGAGTTATTACAATGAGCAGTTCTTC.

This clonotype was observed at least ten times. The V and J genes are TRBV3-1 and TRBJ1-4; D uncertain. This CDR3 is 19 amino acids long. V was trimmed by 1 base and J by 0 bases, leaving 18 bases between them. The germline V gene encodes CDR1 LGHDT and CDR2 YNNKEL (reference sequence). The CDR3 spells CASSQVEAQTGTTNEKLFF. CDR3 bases: TGTGCCAGCAGCCAAGTAGAAGCCCAAACCGGGACAACTAATGAAAAACTGTTTTTT.